This TCR beta chain was captured by sequencing in a study of blood T cell repertoires in COVID-19. As for the study in general: COVID-19 samples from acute and convalescent phases originated in the United States, Italy and Spain. Sources were T cells, B-cell-depleted T cells, or PBMCs; the material itself was cDNA or gDNA.

Methods used by the authors: Amplification of reference gene primers provided the estimated nucleated cell counts. Sequencing was performed with immunoSEQ multiplex PCR; in TCRdb, only in-frame clones are kept and a portion is missing. The V and J calls and clone size are taken from that table; D and trimming were inferred from the DNA. The sample includes around 72,000 clones, around 90% of them seen just once. In this sample, this clone turned up a few times. CDR1 is KGHDR, CDR2 SFDVKD, per germline. V lost 9 bases to trimming and J lost 3 bases, with 11 bases between them. CDR3 size: 13 residues. Sequencing was carried out using peripheral blood. This clonotype was obtained from a man aged 45 to 65 with acute or convalescent COVID-19. This chain links TRBV24-1 with TRBJ2-1; TRBD1 is a possible D gene (5 bases). The CDR3 nucleotides are TGTGCCACCCCCCGGCAGGGCTACAATGAGCAGTTCTTC. Its protein product is CATPRQGYNEQFF.